This T cell receptor (beta chain) is drawn from a study of patients and donors after allogeneic stem cell transplantation. From the RT-PCR reads, TCRdb called clonotypes with MiXCR, one entry per CDR3 protein. The table lists approximately 410,000 distinct CDR3 sequences, roughly 16% of them singletons. V gave up 2 bases and J gave up 7 bases, with 11 bases separating them. There are 14 residues in the CDR3. Sequencing was carried out using blood, either unsorted or a sorted T cell fraction (not recorded which). The V gene is TRBV12-3 or TRBV12-4, the J gene TRBJ1-4, with D possibly being TRBD1 (6 bases). This TCR came from a human donor who was either an allogeneic HSCT recipient or a stem cell or donor lymphocyte infusion donor (not recorded which). It is not recorded whose cells these are; they may come from a transplant donor. CDR3 region: CASSLTGLSEKLFF. The CDR3 coding sequence is TGTGCCAGCAGTTTAACAGGGCTTAGTGAAAAACTGTTTTTT.